A selection of T cell receptor beta chains follows, all from one sample in a study of T cell responses to AZD1222 COVID-19 vaccine. TCRdb's table, derived via immunoSEQ multiplex PCR, lists solely in-frame clones and lacks some. The top ten clones hold roughly 2.3% of a sample with about 120,000 clones, 80% to 90% of them seen once. The sample was peripheral blood, taken on day 0 of AZD1222 vaccination. The receptors come from an adult in good health. Each CDR3 is given with its conserved first and last residue. The D gene is left open where the match is weak. Some rows mark clone size as missing; the rest say once, few, many or name a class of expanded clone.

j_call d_call clone_size v_call cdr3_nt cdr3_aa
TRBJ2-7 NA NA TRBV23-1 TGCGCCAGCAGCCCCGGACTGACGAGCTCCTACGAGCAGTACTTC CASSPGLTSSYEQYF
TRBJ1-1 TRBD1 NA TRBV5-1 TGCGCCAGCAGCTGGGGGGGCGGACAGGGTCGTACTGAAGCTTTCTTT CASSWGGGQGRTEAFF
TRBJ2-3 NA NA TRBV21-1 TGTGCCAGACGGACTAGCGGCCAAGATACGCAGTATTTT CARRTSGQDTQYF
TRBJ2-3 NA once TRBV24-1 TGTGCCACCAGTGATTTGCGGGGGGCGGGCGTCACAGATACGCAGTATTTT CATSDLRGAGVTDTQYF
TRBJ1-3 NA NA TRBV3-1/TRBV3-2 TGTGCCAGCAGCCAAAATCTGGCAGGGGCTGGAAACACCATATATTTT CASSQNLAGAGNTIYF
TRBJ2-1 TRBD2 NA TRBV29-1 TGCAGCGGTAAACTAGCGGGAGGGTTCGGACGCGTTTACAATGAGCAGTTCTTC CSGKLAGGFGRVYNEQFF
TRBJ1-4 NA once TRBV27 TGTGCCAGCAGTCGCCGGGAGACAACTAATGAAAAACTGTTTTTT CASSRRETTNEKLFF
TRBJ2-5 NA NA TRBV12-1 TGTGCCAGCAGCTCCCGGGACAGGCGGATAGAGACCCAGTACTTC CASSSRDRRIETQYF
TRBJ2-1 TRBD1 NA TRBV11-2 TGTGCCAGCAGCTCCGAACGGACAGGGTTTGAGCAGTTCTTC CASSSERTGFEQFF
TRBJ1-5 NA NA TRBV2 TGTGCCAGCAGCTGGGTTGGGACAACCGGTCAGCCCCAGCATTTT CASSWVGTTGQPQHF
TRBJ1-4 NA once TRBV5-1 TGCGCCAGCAGCTCGGGAAATGAAAAACTGTTTTTT CASSSGNEKLFF
TRBJ2-7 TRBD2 NA TRBV15 TGTGCCACCGGCCCGGGGGGGAGGAGTTACGAGCAGTACTTC CATGPGGRSYEQYF
TRBJ1-6 NA NA TRBV5-5 TGTGCCAGCAGCGCCGGGACCCATAATTCACCCCTCCACTTT CASSAGTHNSPLHF
TRBJ2-3 NA NA TRBV11-2 TGTGCCAGCAGCTTACTAGCCCCCATCACAGATACGCAGTATTTT CASSLLAPITDTQYF
TRBJ1-5 NA once TRBV2 TGTGCCAGCAGTGAAGCGCAAGGGGTCTCGGCGCATTTT CASSEAQGVSAHF
TRBJ1-5 NA NA TRBV19 TGTGCCAGTAGTCCAGGTAATAGCAATCAGCCCCAGCATTTT CASSPGNSNQPQHF
TRBJ2-1 TRBD1 NA TRBV15 TGTGCCACCAGCAGAGACAGGGGGACCTACAATGAGCAGTTCTTC CATSRDRGTYNEQFF
TRBJ1-4 TRBD1 NA TRBV11-2 TGTGCCAGCAGGTCGACAGGGGGAAGTGAAAAACTGTTTTTT CASRSTGGSEKLFF
TRBJ1-5 NA NA TRBV6-5 TGTGCCAGCAGTTTTGACATTTCGAGTCAGCCCCAGCATTTT CASSFDISSQPQHF
TRBJ1-5 NA NA TRBV5-4 TGTGCCAGCAGTCCTGGGACCCACCAGCCCCAGCATTTT CASSPGTHQPQHF
TRBJ1-3 NA NA TRBV5-1 TGCGCCAGCAGCTTGGGAGGAAACACCATATATTTT CASSLGGNTIYF
TRBJ2-7 NA NA TRBV6-4 TGTGCCAGCAGTGAGGATAGGCAGGGATGTTTCCACGAGCAGTACTTC CASSEDRQGCFHEQYF
TRBJ1-5 TRBD1 NA TRBV4-1 TGCGCCAGCAGCGGAGGGACAGGGTTCAATCAGCCCCAGCATTTT CASSGGTGFNQPQHF
TRBJ2-2 NA NA TRBV9 TGTGCCAGCAGCGCGCTGGTGACCGGGGAGCTGTTTTTT CASSALVTGELFF
TRBJ2-5 NA NA TRBV5-1 TGCGCCAGCAGCCCGCCGGGGCAAGCGCCCCCAGAGACCCAGTACTTC CASSPPGQAPPETQYF
TRBJ1-5 NA NA TRBV30 TGTGCCTGGAGTAGCCTTCCGGGCAATCAGCCCCAGCATTTT CAWSSLPGNQPQHF
TRBJ2-2 TRBD2 NA TRBV7-3 TGTGCCAGCAGCTTATCGCCGGGACTAGCGGGAGGAAACACCGGGGAGCTGTTTTTT CASSLSPGLAGGNTGELFF
TRBJ1-5 NA NA TRBV30 TGTGCCTGCCGGGGGCCCTACAATCAGCCCCAGCATTTT CACRGPYNQPQHF
TRBJ1-2 TRBD1 NA TRBV30 TGTGCCTGGAGGGGGGACAGGGGGCGGTATGGCTACACCTTC CAWRGDRGRYGYTF
TRBJ1-5 NA NA TRBV27 TGTGCCAGCAGTTTCCCAACAGGCTTCGCGAGGCCCCAGCATTTT CASSFPTGFARPQHF
TRBJ1-3 NA NA TRBV10-3 TGTGCCATCAGTGAGTGGTCGTATTCTGGAAACACCATATATTTT CAISEWSYSGNTIYF
TRBJ1-5 TRBD1 NA TRBV6-5 TGTGCCAGCAGCTGGACAGGGGGCTATAATCAGCCCCAGCATTTT CASSWTGGYNQPQHF
TRBJ2-2 TRBD2 NA TRBV11-3 TGTGCCAGCAGCTCCGGGACTAGCGGAGACACCGGGGAGCTGTTTTTT CASSSGTSGDTGELFF
TRBJ1-2 TRBD1 NA TRBV2 TGTGCCAGCAGTATCGGACAGGGGGCTGGCTATGGCTACACCTTC CASSIGQGAGYGYTF
TRBJ2-3 NA NA TRBV30 TGTGCCTGGAGTGGAGGGGGACGCCGCACAGATACGCAGTATTTT CAWSGGGRRTDTQYF
TRBJ2-3 NA NA TRBV10-3 TGTGCCATCAGTGAGTCCGGGGGACAGAGCACAGATACGCAGTATTTT CAISESGGQSTDTQYF
TRBJ2-3 TRBD2 NA TRBV7-3 TGTGCCAGCAGCCCCAGGGAGGGACTAGCGGGAGTAGATACGCAGTATTTT CASSPREGLAGVDTQYF
TRBJ1-2 NA NA TRBV7-2 TGTGCCAGCAGCCCCTCGAGGGGGACTGCATATGGCTACACCTTC CASSPSRGTAYGYTF
TRBJ2-2 TRBD2 NA TRBV30 TGTGCCTGGAGTGTACGAGTGGCGGGAGGCACCGGGGAGCTGTTTTTT CAWSVRVAGGTGELFF
TRBJ2-1 NA NA TRBV10-1 TGCGCCAGCAGTGAGACAGGACGCTCCTACAATGAGCAGTTCTTC CASSETGRSYNEQFF
TRBJ2-1 NA NA TRBV11-2 TGTGCCAGCATACCCGGCGGTGGCAATGAGCAGTTCTTC CASIPGGGNEQFF
TRBJ2-3 TRBD2 NA TRBV6-4 TGTGCCAGCCCCCCGGGACTAGCGGGAGGGCCCTCGGATACGCAGTATTTT CASPPGLAGGPSDTQYF
TRBJ2-5 NA few TRBV20-1 TGCAGTGCTAGGGCGGAAGAGACCCAGTACTTC CSARAEETQYF
TRBJ2-7 NA NA TRBV5-4 TGTGCCAGCAGCTTATCCGGCGGGTTCTACGAGCAGTACTTC CASSLSGGFYEQYF
TRBJ2-3 NA NA TRBV7-9 TGTGCCAGCAGCACCTTGGGACTCAATCCTAGCACAGATACGCAGTATTTT CASSTLGLNPSTDTQYF
TRBJ1-6 NA NA TRBV9 TGTGCCAGCAGCGTAGCGGATGAGGATTCACCCCTCCACTTT CASSVADEDSPLHF
TRBJ2-4 NA NA TRBV6-5 TGTGCCAGCAGTTCCCCCGGAGGGAGTGGCAAAAACATTCAGTACTTC CASSSPGGSGKNIQYF
TRBJ2-2 NA NA TRBV29-1 TGCAGCGTTCAAACCGGGCCTAAAACCGGGGAGCTGTTTTTT CSVQTGPKTGELFF
TRBJ1-1 NA NA TRBV2 TGTGCCAGCAGTAGCGATCATGACACTGAAGCTTTCTTT CASSSDHDTEAFF
TRBJ1-1 TRBD1 NA TRBV19 TGTGCCAGTAGTATTCAGGGGGCGAACACTGAAGCTTTCTTT CASSIQGANTEAFF
TRBJ1-2 NA NA TRBV2 TGTGCCAGCAGGGGGGACACTAGGGAGCGGGGCACCTTC CASRGDTRERGTF
TRBJ1-1 NA NA TRBV10-3 TGTGCCATCAGTGCAGACACCAAGAACACTGAAGCTTTCTTT CAISADTKNTEAFF
TRBJ2-1 NA NA TRBV15 TGTGCCACCAGCAGAGAGGGGAGAGCCTCCTACAATGAGCAGTTCTTC CATSREGRASYNEQFF
TRBJ2-2 TRBD2 NA TRBV19 TGTGCCAGTAGTTCAGGACTAGCGGGAGGTCCCGGGGAGCTGTTTTTT CASSSGLAGGPGELFF